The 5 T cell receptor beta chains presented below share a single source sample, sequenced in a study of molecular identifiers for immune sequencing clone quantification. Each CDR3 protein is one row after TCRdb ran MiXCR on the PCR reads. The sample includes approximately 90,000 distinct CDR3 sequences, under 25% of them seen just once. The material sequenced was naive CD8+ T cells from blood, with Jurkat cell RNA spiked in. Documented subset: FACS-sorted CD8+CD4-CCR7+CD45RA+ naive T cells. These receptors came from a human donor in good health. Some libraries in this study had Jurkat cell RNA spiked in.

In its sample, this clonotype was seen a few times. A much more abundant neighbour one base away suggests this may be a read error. CDR3 sequence: CASSAQGGWTDTQYF. DNA for the CDR3: TGTGCCAGCAGCGCACAGGGGGGTTGGACAGATACGCAGTATTTT. The V call is TRBV2, the J call TRBJ2-3, with TRBD1 matching over 8 bases. The length of the CDR3 is 15 residues. The germline gives CDR1 SNHLY, CDR2 FYNNEI. The V segment lost 6 bases and the J segment 3 bases; nucleotides outside the gene matches: 8.

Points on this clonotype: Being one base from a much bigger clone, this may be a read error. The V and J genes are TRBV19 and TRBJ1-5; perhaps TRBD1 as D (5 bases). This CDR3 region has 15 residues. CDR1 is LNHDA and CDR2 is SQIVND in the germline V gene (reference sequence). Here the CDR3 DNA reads TGTGCCAGTAGTATAGACTCAGGGTACAATCGGCCCCAGCATTTT. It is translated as CASSIDSGYNRPQHF.

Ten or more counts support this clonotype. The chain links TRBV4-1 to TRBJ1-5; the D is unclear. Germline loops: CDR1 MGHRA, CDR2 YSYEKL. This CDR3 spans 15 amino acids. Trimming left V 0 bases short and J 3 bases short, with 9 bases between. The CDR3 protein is CASSQEAGPNQPQHF. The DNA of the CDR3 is TGCGCCAGCAGCCAAGAAGCGGGCCCCAATCAGCCCCAGCATTTT.

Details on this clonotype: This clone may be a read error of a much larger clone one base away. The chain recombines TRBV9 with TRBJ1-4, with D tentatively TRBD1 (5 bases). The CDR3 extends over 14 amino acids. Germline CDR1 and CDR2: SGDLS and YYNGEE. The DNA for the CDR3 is TGTGCCAGCAGCCCATGGGGGGGTAATGAAAGACTGTTTTTT. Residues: CASSPWGGNERLFF.

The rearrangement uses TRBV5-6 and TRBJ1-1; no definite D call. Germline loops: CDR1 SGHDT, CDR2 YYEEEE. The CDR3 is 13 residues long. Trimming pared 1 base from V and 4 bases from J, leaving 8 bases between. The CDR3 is CASSLRTFTEAFF. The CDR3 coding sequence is TGTGCCAGCAGCTTGCGTACGTTCACTGAAGCTTTCTTT.